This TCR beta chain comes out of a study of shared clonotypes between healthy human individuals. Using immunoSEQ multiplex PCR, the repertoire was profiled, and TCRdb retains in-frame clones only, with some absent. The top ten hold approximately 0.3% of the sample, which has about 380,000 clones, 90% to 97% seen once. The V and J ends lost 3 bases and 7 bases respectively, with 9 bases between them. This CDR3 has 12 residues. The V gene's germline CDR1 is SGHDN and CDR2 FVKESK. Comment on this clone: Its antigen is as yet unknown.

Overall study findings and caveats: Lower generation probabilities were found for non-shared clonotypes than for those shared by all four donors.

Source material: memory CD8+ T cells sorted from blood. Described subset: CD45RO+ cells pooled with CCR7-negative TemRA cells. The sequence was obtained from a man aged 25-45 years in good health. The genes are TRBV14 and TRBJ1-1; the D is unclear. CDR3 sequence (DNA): TGTGCCAGCAGCCAGGGGTACGTTGAAGCTTTCTTT. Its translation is CASSQGYVEAFF. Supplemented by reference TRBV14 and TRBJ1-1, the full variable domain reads EAGVTQFPSHSVIEKGQTVTLRCDPISGHDNLYWYRRVMGKEIKFLLHFVKESKQDESGMPNNRFLAERTGGTYSTLKVQPAELEDSGVYFCASSQGYVEAFFGQGTRLTVV.